This T cell receptor beta chain was observed in a study of blood T cell repertoires in COVID-19 (dated by TCRdb to the early 2020s). At the level of the whole study: Collaborator samples came from the United States, Italy and Spain and covered acute and convalescent phases of COVID-19. A de-identified subject ID, COVID-19 status, age in years and sex were almost always included in the sample metadata. The repertoires were released in a freely available public database meant as a resource for research on the immune response to SARS-CoV-2. The samples were drawn from the first 160 participants of the ongoing ImmuneRACE study and from 950 to 1,500 subjects provided by 6 global collaborators. Where available, HLA class I and class II types were taken from metadata supplied by the sample provider and were not determined by assay-based typing. Subjects who had been exposed to COVID-19, were actively infected with it, or had recovered from it provided the deeply sampled blood TCRbeta repertoires that made up the dataset. The prospective study material was composed of cDNA or gDNA derived from T cells, B-cell-depleted T cells, or PBMCs. What the authors observed across the whole study: The quantity of clinical and demographic metadata differed by source and by participant and was supplied without curation.

This clone showed up just once. The specificity of this receptor is unknown. Per-nucleotide qualities are absent, and no much larger clonotype sits a single base away. The immunoSEQ Assay, a bias-controlled multiplex PCR, was used to amplify TCRbeta CDR3 regions from genomic DNA. On the study's bioinformatics: Within the assay, amplification of reference gene primers was used to estimate how many nucleated cells each sample contained. To quantify the absolute abundance of each unique TCRbeta CDR3 rearrangement, sequence reads were collapsed and filtered. Productive Simpson clonality was computed per sample as the square root of Simpson's diversity index over productive rearrangements. The table comes from immuneACCESS by way of TCRdb, which keeps in-frame sequences with V and J called. Part of the clones is missing from these tables; in studies checked, under half for an unresolved V gene and the rest for unknown reasons. V and J calls and clone size follow that table, whereas D and trimming were derived from the DNA. A total of around 250,000 clones appear in this sample, around 86% of them only once. 3.6% of the sample rests with the top ten.

The collaborating institutions used their own protocols to collect whole blood in K2EDTA tubes. For TCRbeta analysis, collaborators shipped samples as frozen whole blood, isolated PBMCs, or DNA extracted from either of those sample types. Measured from the cysteine to the phenylalanine, the CDR3 is 14 residues long. Solely the CDR3 DNA is kept, with 42 bases framed from the first base. Based on the germline V gene, the CDR1 and CDR2 sequences are KGHDR and SFDVKD. The germline V and J ends show losses of 7 bases and 3 bases respectively, and no gene match explains 5 bases of the junction. This chain joins TRBV24-1 to TRBJ2-3; the junction holds 8 bases that match TRBD2. Material for sequencing was peripheral blood. The TCR originated in a young man with active or convalescent COVID-19. The bases read TGTGCCACCAGCCCCAGCGGGAGAACAGATACGCAGTATTTT. The resulting protein is CATSPSGRTDTQYF.